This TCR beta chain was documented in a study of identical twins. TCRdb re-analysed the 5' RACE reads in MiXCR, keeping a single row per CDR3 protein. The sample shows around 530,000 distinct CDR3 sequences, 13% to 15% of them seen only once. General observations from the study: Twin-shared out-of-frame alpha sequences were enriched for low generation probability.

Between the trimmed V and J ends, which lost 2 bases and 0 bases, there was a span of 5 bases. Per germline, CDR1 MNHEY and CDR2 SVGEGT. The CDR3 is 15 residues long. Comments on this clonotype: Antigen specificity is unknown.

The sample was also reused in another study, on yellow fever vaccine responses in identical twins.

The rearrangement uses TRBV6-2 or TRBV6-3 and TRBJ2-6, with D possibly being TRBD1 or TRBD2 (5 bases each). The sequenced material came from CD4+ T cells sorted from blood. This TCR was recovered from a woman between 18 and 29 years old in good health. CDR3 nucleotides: TGTGCCAGCAGTTACGGGGGCTCTGGGGCCAACGTCCTGACTTTC. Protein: CASSYGGSGANVLTF.